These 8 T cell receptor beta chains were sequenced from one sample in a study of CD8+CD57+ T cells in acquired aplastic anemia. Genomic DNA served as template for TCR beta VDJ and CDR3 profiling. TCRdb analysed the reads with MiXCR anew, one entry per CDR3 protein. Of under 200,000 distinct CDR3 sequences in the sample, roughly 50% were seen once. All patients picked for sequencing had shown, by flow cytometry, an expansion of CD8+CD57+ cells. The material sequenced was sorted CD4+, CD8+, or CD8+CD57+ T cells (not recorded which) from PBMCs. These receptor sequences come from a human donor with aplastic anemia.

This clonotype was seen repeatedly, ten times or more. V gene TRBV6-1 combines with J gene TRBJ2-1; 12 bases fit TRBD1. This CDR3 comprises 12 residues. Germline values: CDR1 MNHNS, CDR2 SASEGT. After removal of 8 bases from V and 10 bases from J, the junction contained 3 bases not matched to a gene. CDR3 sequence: CASGTGGYEQFF. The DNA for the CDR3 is TGTGCCAGCGGGACAGGGGGCTACGAGCAGTTCTTC.

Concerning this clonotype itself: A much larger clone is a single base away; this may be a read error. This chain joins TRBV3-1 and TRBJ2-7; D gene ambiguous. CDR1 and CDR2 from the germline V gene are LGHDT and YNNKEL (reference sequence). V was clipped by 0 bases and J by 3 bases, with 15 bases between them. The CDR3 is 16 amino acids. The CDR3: CASSQEPPATVYEQYF. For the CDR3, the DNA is TGTGCCAGCAGCCAAGAGCCTCCAGCGACGGTCTACGAGCAGTACTTC.

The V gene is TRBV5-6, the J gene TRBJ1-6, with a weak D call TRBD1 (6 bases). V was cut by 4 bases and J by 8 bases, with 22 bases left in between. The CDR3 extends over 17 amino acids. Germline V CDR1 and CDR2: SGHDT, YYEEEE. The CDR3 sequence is CASSTLVSGARDSPLHF. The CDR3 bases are TGTGCCAGCAGCACCCTCGTCTCGGGGGCCAGGGATTCACCCCTCCACTTT.

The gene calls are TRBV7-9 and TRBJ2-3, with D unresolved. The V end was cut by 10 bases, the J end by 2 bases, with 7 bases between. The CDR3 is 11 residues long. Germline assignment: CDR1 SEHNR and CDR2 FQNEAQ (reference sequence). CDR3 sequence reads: CAITITDTQYF. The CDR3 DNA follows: TGTGCCATCACGATCACAGATACGCAGTATTTT.

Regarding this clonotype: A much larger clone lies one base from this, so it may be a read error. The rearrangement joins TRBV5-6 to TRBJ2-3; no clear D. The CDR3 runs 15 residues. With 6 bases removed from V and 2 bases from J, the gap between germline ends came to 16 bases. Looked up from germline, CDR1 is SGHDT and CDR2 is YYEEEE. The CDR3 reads CASILSSFPTDTQYF. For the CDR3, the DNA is TGTGCCAGCATCCTATCGTCTTTCCCCACAGATACGCAGTATTTT.

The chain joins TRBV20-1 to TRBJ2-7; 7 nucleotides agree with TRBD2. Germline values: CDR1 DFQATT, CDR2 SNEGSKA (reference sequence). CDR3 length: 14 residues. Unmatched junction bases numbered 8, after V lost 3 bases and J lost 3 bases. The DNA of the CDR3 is TGCAGTGCTAGGAAGTGGACGGGAGGCTACGAGCAGTACTTC. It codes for CSARKWTGGYEQYF.

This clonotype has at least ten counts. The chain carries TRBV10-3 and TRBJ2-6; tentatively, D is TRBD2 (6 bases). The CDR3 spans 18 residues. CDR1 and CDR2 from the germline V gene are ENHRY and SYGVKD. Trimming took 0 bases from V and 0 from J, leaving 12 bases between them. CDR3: CAISESTGGSSGANVLTF. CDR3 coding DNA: TGTGCCATCAGTGAGTCGACCGGGGGTAGCTCTGGGGCCAACGTCCTGACTTTC.

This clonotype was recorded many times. The CDR3 DNA follows: TGTGCCAGCAGTACTCGGACAGGGCGTACCGGGGAGCTGTTTTTT. This sequence encodes CASSTRTGRTGELFF. The rearrangement joins TRBV2 to TRBJ2-2, with 8 bases aligning to TRBD1. Germline assignment: CDR1 SNHLY and CDR2 FYNNEI. The CDR3 sequence is 15 residues long. Germline trimming cut 5 bases from V and 5 bases from J; bases unmatched to any gene: 7.